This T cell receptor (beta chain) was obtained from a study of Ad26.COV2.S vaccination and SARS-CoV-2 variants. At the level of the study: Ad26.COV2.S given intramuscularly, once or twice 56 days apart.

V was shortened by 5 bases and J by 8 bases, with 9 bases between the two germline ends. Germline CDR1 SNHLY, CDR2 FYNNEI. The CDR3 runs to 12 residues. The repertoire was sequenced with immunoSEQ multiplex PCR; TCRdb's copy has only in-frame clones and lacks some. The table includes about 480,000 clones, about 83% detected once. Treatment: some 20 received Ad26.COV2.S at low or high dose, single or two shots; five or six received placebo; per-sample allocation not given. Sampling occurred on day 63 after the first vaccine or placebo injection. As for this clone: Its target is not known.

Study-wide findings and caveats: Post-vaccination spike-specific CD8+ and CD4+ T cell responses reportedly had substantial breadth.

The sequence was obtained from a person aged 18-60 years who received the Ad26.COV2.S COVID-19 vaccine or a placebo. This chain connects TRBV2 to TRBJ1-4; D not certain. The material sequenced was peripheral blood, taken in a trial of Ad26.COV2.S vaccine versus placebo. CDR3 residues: CASSYSEEKLFF. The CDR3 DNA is TGTGCCAGCAGTTACAGTGAAGAAAAACTGTTTTTT.